This T cell receptor beta chain derives from a study of PD-1 blockade in classical Hodgkin lymphoma. General study results and limits: Why the repertoires differ is still unclear, perhaps disease activity or prior therapy. In CD4+ cells, TCR diversity went up significantly by C4D1, but in CD8+ cells it did not.

Every patient experienced relapse after autologous stem cell transplantation, and brentuximab vedotin exposure varied. CDR3 length: 13 residues. Germline V gives CDR1 MNHNY, CDR2 SVGAGI (reference sequence). The V and J ends lost 2 bases and 8 bases respectively, with 9 bases between them. This clone is judged medium-sized (0.01 to 0.1%). Its antigen remains unidentified. TCRdb's table, derived via immunoSEQ multiplex PCR, lists solely in-frame clones and lacks some. The data show about 26,000 clones, around 69% seen once. V gene TRBV6-6 combines with J gene TRBJ1-4; D uncertain. The sequence derives from a human donor with classical Hodgkin lymphoma. The sequencing used peripheral blood mononuclear cells (PBMCs), collected before the second cycle of nivolumab. The CDR3 sequence is CASSYGMMEKLFF. For the CDR3, the DNA is TGTGCCAGCAGTTACGGCATGATGGAAAAACTGTTTTTT.